Following are 20 T cell receptor beta chains from one sample sequenced in a study of shared clonotypes between healthy human individuals. Generated by immunoSEQ multiplex PCR, the TCRdb table keeps only in-frame clones and is missing some. The sample yields some 2,000,000 clones, about 94% seen once. Naive CD8 cells lacked CD45RO, underwent positive selection for CCR7 and left out terminally differentiated effector memory CD45RA+ cells. Sample: naive CD8+ T cells sorted from blood. The receptors originated from a man aged 18 to 29 in good health.

The V call is TRBV5-8, the J call TRBJ2-3; tentatively, D is TRBD1 or TRBD2 (5 bases each). CDR3 size: 13 residues. The germline V gene encodes CDR1 SGHTS and CDR2 YDEGEE. The CDR3 DNA reads as TGTGCGGGGGTAGAGTGGCTAACAGATACGCAGTATTTT. Protein sequence: CAGVEWLTDTQYF.

This clone was detected once. This chain uses TRBV6-5 with TRBJ2-6; D is unresolved. With 0 bases removed from V and 7 bases from J, the gap between germline ends came to 4 bases. CDR1 is MNHEY, CDR2 SVGAGI, per germline. The CDR3 loop spans 13 amino acids. The CDR3 loop reads CASSYSEANVLTF. CDR3 nucleotides: TGTGCCAGCAGTTACTCCGAAGCCAACGTCCTGACTTTC.

The V gene is TRBV21-1, the J gene TRBJ2-7. TRBV21-1 is assigned pseudogene status. The CDR3 is made up of 14 amino acids. The CDR3 sequence: CASNPYVLSYEQYF. CDR3 in DNA: TGTGCCAGCAACCCATACGTCCTCTCCTACGAGCAGTACTTC.

The rearrangement links TRBV2 to TRBJ1-2; D gene ambiguous. V lost 8 bases and J 6 bases, leaving 16 bases between the germline ends. The CDR3 consists of 13 residues. Per the germline V gene, CDR1 is SNHLY and CDR2 is FYNNEI. Written as DNA, the CDR3 is TGTGCCAGCTTAGGCCGGGGTCCGGATGGCTACACCTTC. Its translation: CASLGRGPDGYTF.

The chain combines TRBV6-5 with TRBJ1-2; D is unresolved. Per germline, CDR1 MNHEY and CDR2 SVGAGI. Trimming removed 6 bases at V and 0 bases at J, with 5 bases between. The CDR3 is 12 amino acids. CDR3 DNA: TGTGCCAGCAGGGCCTCTAACTATGGCTACACCTTC. Amino acids: CASRASNYGYTF.

This chain uses TRBV29-1 with TRBJ1-2, with D unresolved. The V end lost 3 bases, the J end lost 4 bases, and 18 bases lay between the germline ends. CDR3 length: 15 amino acids. In germline, CDR1 is SQVTM, CDR2 ANQGSEA. CDR3 amino acids: CSVDVGLVSLYGYTF. CDR3 in DNA: TGCAGCGTTGATGTGGGCTTAGTTTCACTCTATGGCTACACCTTC.

The chain links TRBV27 to TRBJ1-3; the D is unclear. The CDR3 sequence is 13 residues long. CDR1 is MNHEY and CDR2 is SMNVEV in the germline V gene (reference sequence). V was shortened by 4 bases and J by 3 bases, with 7 bases between the two germline ends. In DNA, the CDR3 is TGTGCCAGCAGTTACAGATTTGGAAACACCATATATTTT. Translation gives CASSYRFGNTIYF.

The J gene is TRBJ2-2, the V gene TRBV10-2; D is unresolved. Trimming stripped 3 bases from V and 0 bases from J, with 8 bases between. The germline CDR1 and CDR2 sequences are WSHSY and SAAADI. The CDR3 has 15 residues. The CDR3 coding sequence is TGCGCCAGCAGTGACAGGAACGCGAACACCGGGGAGCTGTTTTTT. Translated, it gives CASSDRNANTGELFF.

The rearrangement links TRBV7-2 to TRBJ2-7; 7 bases are a match to TRBD1. This CDR3 has 16 residues. The V gene end was trimmed by 5 bases and the J gene end by 0 bases; junction bases not matched to a gene: 10. Looked up from germline, CDR1 is SGHTA and CDR2 is FQGNSA. The CDR3 spells CASSLIITGVSYEQYF. DNA of the CDR3: TGTGCCAGCAGCCTGATCATTACAGGGGTCTCCTACGAGCAGTACTTC.

The chain couples TRBV7-9 to TRBJ2-1, with 8 bases lining up with TRBD1. CDR1 is SEHNR, CDR2 FQNEAQ, per germline (reference sequence). The length of the CDR3 is 12 residues. V lost 6 bases and J lost 9; bases outside the gene matches: 4. In DNA form, the CDR3 reads TGTGCCAGCAGTTTCGACAGGGGTGAGCAGTTCTTC. Its protein product is CASSFDRGEQFF.

The rearrangement uses TRBV30 and TRBJ2-1, with D unclear. This CDR3 comprises 13 residues. Germline V CDR1 and CDR2: GTSNPN, SVGIG (reference sequence). V dropped 3 bases and J dropped 2 bases, with 8 bases sitting between them. The CDR3 DNA reads TGTGCCTGGAGGCAAAAGACCTACAATGAGCAGTTCTTC. It codes for CAWRQKTYNEQFF.

The chain couples TRBV4-3 to TRBJ1-2; D unclear. The CDR3 has 14 residues. Germline loops: CDR1 LGHNA, CDR2 YSLEER. Trimming stripped 3 bases from V and 4 bases from J, with 12 bases between. The CDR3 bases are TGCGCCAGCAGCCAGACGGTTTCGGGCTATGGCTACACCTTC. It specifies CASSQTVSGYGYTF.

V usage is TRBV5-6 and J usage is TRBJ2-3, with a possible D match to TRBD2 (6 bases). V gave up 0 bases and J gave up 2 bases, with 7 bases separating them. This CDR3 is 14 amino acids long. CDR1 and CDR2 from the germline V gene are SGHDT and YYEEEE. This CDR3 is CASSLGGITDTQYF. The CDR3 DNA follows: TGTGCCAGCAGCTTGGGCGGGATCACAGATACGCAGTATTTT.

Of note for this clone: The sample has other DNA sequences that encode this CDR3 too. The chain recombines TRBV27 with TRBJ2-7; 9 bases line up with TRBD1. V shed 6 bases, J shed 4 bases, and the junction held 4 bases outside the gene matches. This CDR3 contains 13 residues. Germline lookup yields CDR1 MNHEY and CDR2 SMNVEV (reference sequence). The CDR3 sequence: CASSPGQGYEQYF. CDR3 in DNA: TGTGCCAGCAGCCCGGGACAGGGATACGAGCAGTACTTC.

The V call is TRBV4-1, the J call TRBJ2-1, with D perhaps TRBD1 or TRBD2 (7 bases each). The germline V gene has CDR1 MGHRA and CDR2 YSYEKL. The V end was cut by 4 bases, the J end by 3 bases, with 13 bases between. There are 15 residues in the CDR3. In DNA, the CDR3 is TGCGCCAGCAGCCTCAGGGGGGGTAGCTACAATGAGCAGTTCTTC. This sequence encodes CASSLRGGSYNEQFF.

Turning to this clone: The junction shows a germline mismatch at one end, possibly a read error. This chain connects TRBV6-5 to TRBJ2-7; no clear D gene. The germline V gene has CDR1 MNHEY and CDR2 SVGAGI. This CDR3 has 15 residues. The CDR3 protein is CASSYSIGITYKQYF. CDR3 nucleotides: TGTGCCAGCAGTTACTCGATTGGGATCACCTACAAGCAGTACTTC.

The CDR3 here is CASSGNTGNTIYF. In DNA, the CDR3 is TGTGCCAGTTCTGGAAACACTGGAAACACCATATATTTT. The rearrangement links TRBV30 to TRBJ1-3; D ambiguous. V gave up 8 bases and J gave up 2 bases, with 13 bases separating them. Germline CDR1 reads GTSNPN; CDR2 reads SVGIG (reference sequence). The CDR3 has 13 amino acids.

CDR3 DNA: TGTGCCAGCAGCTTAGTACAGGGTCACTCACCCCTCCACTTT. Amino acid sequence: CASSLVQGHSPLHF. This chain joins TRBV7-9 and TRBJ1-6, with D maybe TRBD1 (6 bases). The CDR3 extends over 14 amino acids. CDR1 and CDR2 from the germline V gene are SEHNR and FQNEAQ (reference sequence). V was pared by 1 base and J by 10 bases, with 11 bases between.

The chain combines TRBV5-1 with TRBJ2-5; tentative D call: TRBD1 (6 bases). There are 14 residues in the CDR3. V lost 2 bases to trimming and J lost 0 bases, with 8 bases between them. CDR1 and CDR2 from the germline V gene are SGHRS and YFSETQ. CDR3 residues: CASSFGQYQETQYF. CDR3 nucleotide sequence: TGCGCCAGCAGCTTTGGACAGTACCAAGAGACCCAGTACTTC.

The chain recombines TRBV15 with TRBJ2-5; 8 nucleotides line up with TRBD1. The trim removed 4 bases at V and 5 bases at J, leaving 3 bases unmatched. This CDR3 has 13 amino acids. Germline V gives CDR1 LNHNV, CDR2 YYDKDF (reference sequence). CDR3 protein: CATSNRGWETQYF. DNA of the CDR3: TGTGCCACCAGCAACAGGGGGTGGGAGACCCAGTACTTC.